The present TCR beta chain was sequenced within a study of regulatory T cells in long-lasting Graves disease. This sample's time point: newly diagnosed GD, antithyroid drugs for less than 3 months. There was RNA extracted from PBMCs, and the TCR library was made from it. For TCR beta, libraries came from iRepertoire HTBI primers and Arm-PCR of CDR3 regions. TCRdb used MiXCR to reprocess the multiplex PCR reads, holding one entry per CDR3 protein. The data hold under 700,000 distinct CDR3 sequences, with approximately 16% observed a single time. These records were also assigned to another study, of T cells in Graves' hyperthyroidism and ophthalmopathy.

The sample here was peripheral blood mononuclear cells (PBMCs), taken at new diagnosis, from a patient treated with antithyroid drugs. The source is a woman aged 35-65 years with Graves disease.

The CDR3 sequence is CASSYRRATDTQYF. The DNA of the CDR3 is TGTGCCAGCAGTTACAGACGGGCCACAGATACGCAGTATTTT. The chain links TRBV6-9 to TRBJ2-3; no definite D call. V was clipped by 3 bases and J by 2 bases, with 9 bases between them. CDR3 length equals 14 residues. Germline V gene sequence: CDR1 MNHGY, CDR2 SVAAGI.